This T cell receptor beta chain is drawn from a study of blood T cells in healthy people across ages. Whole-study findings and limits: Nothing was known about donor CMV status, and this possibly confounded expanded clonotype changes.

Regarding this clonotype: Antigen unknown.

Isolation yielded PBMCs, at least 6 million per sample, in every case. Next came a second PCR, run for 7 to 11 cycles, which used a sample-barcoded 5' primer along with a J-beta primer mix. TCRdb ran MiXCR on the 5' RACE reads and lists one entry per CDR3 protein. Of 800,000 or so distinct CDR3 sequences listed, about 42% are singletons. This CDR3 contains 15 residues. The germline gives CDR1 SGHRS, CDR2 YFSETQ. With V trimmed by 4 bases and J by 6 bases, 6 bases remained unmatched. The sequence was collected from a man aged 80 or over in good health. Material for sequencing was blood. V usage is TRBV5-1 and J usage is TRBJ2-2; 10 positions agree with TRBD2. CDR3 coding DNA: TGCGCCAGCAGCGTCGGGACTAGCGTCGCCGGGGAGCTGTTTTTT. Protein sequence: CASSVGTSVAGELFF.